This T cell receptor beta chain originates from a study of cytomegalovirus exposure and HLA in healthy donors. Overall study context: Of the donors genotyped, several hundred in all, less than 90% fell in the Caucasian-associated ancestry cluster. Overall study results and limits: Associated with cytomegalovirus, according to the listing, were 150 to 200 TCR beta chains. Confirmation was obtained in vitro that three CMV-associated chains are specific for CMV antigens. As was reported, the HLA-A and HLA-B alleles of most subjects were accurately predicted from TCR beta sequences.

Trimming shortened V by 2 bases and J by 5 bases, and 12 bases separated the two germline ends. The CDR3 runs to 14 residues. The germline V gene has CDR1 LGHNA and CDR2 YNFKEQ. This clone appeared once. The antigen remains undetermined. Researchers ran the PCR with 60 Vbeta and 13 Jbeta primers. Sequenced by immunoSEQ multiplex PCR; TCRdb stores in-frame clones only, minus some. This table has roughly 250,000 clones, about 80% appearing once. This clonotype was obtained from a girl aged 2-9 years in good health and CMV-seronegative. V usage is TRBV4-2 and J usage is TRBJ2-5; tentative D call: TRBD2 (5 bases). Sequenced sample: PBMCs. CDR3 DNA: TGTGCCAGCAGCCAAACGTACGGCGGGGAGACCCAGTACTTC. Protein: CASSQTYGGETQYF.